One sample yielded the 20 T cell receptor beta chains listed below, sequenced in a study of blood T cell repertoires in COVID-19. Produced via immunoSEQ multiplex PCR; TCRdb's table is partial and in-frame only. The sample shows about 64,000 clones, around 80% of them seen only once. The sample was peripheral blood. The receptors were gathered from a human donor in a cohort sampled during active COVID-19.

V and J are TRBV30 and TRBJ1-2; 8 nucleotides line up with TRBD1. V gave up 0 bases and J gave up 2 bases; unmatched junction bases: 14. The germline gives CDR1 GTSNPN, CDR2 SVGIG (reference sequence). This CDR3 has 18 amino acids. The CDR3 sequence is CAWSVRPVPRQGNYGYTF. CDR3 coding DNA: TGTGCCTGGAGTGTAAGGCCGGTGCCGAGACAGGGGAACTATGGCTACACCTTC.

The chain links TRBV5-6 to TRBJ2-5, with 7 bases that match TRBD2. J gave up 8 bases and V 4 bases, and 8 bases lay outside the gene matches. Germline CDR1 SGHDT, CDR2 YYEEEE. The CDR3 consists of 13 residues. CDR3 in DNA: TGTGCCAGCAGCCCCACGGGGGGAGTTACCCAGTACTTC. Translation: CASSPTGGVTQYF.

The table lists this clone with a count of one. This chain's CDR3 is CASSTGSLAETQYF. The CDR3 DNA follows: TGTGCCAGTAGTACAGGGTCCCTAGCGGAGACCCAGTACTTC. The chain recombines TRBV19 with TRBJ2-5; a possible D gene is TRBD2 (6 bases). The CDR3 extends over 14 amino acids. Trimming took off 4 bases at V and 5 bases at J, with 14 bases between the two ends. Germline CDR1 LNHDA, CDR2 SQIVND (reference sequence).

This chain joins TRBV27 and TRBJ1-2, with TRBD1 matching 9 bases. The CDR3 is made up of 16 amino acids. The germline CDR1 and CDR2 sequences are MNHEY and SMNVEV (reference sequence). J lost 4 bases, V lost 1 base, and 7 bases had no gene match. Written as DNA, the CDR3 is TGTGCCAGCAGTTTATTGGCGGGACAGGGACCCTATGGCTACACCTTC. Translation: CASSLLAGQGPYGYTF.

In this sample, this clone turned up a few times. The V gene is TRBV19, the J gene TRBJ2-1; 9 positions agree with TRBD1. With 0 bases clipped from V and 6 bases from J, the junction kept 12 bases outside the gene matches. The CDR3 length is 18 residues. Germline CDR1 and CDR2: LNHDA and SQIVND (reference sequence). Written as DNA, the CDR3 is TGTGCCAGTAGTATAGAGCCACCGGGACAGGGACGGTTCAATGAGCAGTTCTTC. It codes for CASSIEPPGQGRFNEQFF.

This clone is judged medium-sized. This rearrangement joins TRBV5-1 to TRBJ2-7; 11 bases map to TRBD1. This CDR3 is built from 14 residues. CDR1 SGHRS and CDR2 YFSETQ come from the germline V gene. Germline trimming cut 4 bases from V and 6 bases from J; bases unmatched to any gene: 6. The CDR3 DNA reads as TGCGCCAGCAGCGTAGGACAGGGGGCGAGCGAGCAGTACTTC. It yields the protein CASSVGQGASEQYF.

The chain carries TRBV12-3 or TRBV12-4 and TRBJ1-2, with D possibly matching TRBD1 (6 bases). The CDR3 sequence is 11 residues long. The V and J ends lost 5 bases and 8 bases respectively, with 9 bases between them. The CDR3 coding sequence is TGTGCCAGCAGTACAGGGTTCGGCTACACCTTC. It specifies CASSTGFGYTF.

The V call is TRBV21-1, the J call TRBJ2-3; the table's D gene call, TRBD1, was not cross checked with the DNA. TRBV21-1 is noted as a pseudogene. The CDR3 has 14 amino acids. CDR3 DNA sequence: TGTGCCAGCAGCAGTGGCAAAAGCACAGATACGCAGTATTTT. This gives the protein CASSSGKSTDTQYF.

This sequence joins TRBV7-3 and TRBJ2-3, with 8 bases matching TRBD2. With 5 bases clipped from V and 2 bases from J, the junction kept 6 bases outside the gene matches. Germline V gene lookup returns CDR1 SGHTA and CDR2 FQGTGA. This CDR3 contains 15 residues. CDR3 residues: CASSRSGGATDTQYF. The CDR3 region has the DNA TGTGCCAGCAGCCGAAGCGGGGGCGCCACAGATACGCAGTATTTT.

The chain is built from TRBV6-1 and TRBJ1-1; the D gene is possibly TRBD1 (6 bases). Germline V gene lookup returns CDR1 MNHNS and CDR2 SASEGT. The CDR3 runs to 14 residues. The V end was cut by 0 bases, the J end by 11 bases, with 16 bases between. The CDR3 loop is CASSEAWQGPRAFF. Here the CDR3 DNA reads TGTGCCAGCAGTGAAGCTTGGCAGGGGCCTCGGGCTTTCTTT.

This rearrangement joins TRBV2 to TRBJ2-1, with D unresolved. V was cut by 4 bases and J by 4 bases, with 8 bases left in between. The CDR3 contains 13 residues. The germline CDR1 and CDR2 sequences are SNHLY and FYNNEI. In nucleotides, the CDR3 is TGTGCCAGCAGTGGGGCCGTTTACAATGAGCAGTTCTTC. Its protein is CASSGAVYNEQFF.

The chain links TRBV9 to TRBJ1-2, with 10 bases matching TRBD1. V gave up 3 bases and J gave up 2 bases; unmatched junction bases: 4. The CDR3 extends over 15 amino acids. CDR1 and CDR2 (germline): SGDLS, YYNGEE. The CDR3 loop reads CASSAGQGGNYGYTF. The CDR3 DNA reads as TGTGCCAGCAGCGCCGGACAGGGGGGGAACTATGGCTACACCTTC.

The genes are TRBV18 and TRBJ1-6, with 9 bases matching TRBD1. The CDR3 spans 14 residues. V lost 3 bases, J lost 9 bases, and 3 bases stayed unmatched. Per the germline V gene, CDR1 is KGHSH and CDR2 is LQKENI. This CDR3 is CASSPDRGGSPLHF. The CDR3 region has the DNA TGTGCCAGCTCACCCGACAGGGGGGGTTCACCCCTCCACTTT.

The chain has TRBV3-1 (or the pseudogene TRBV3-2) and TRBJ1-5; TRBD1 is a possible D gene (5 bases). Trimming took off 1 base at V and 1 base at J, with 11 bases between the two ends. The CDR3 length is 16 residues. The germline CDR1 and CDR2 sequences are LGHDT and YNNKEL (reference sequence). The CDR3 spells CASSQGGGWSNQPQHF. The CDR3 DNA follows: TGTGCCAGCAGCCAAGGGGGGGGTTGGAGCAATCAGCCCCAGCATTTT.

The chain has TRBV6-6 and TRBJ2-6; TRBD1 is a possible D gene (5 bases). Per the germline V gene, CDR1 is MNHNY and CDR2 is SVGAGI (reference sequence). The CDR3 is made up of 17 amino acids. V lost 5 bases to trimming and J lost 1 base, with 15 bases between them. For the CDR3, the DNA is TGTGCCAGCAGTCCGTATTTCCCAGGGTCTGGGGCCAACGTCCTGACTTTC. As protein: CASSPYFPGSGANVLTF.

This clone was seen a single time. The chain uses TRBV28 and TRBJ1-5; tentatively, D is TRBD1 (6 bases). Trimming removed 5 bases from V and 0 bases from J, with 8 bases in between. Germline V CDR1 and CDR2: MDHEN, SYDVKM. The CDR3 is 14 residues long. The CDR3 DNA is TGTGCCAGCAGTCCAGGGGATAGCAATCAGCCCCAGCATTTT. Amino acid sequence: CASSPGDSNQPQHF.

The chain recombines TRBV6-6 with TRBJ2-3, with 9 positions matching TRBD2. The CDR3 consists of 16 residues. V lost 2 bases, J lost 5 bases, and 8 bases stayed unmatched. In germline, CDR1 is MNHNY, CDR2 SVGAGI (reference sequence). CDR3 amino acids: CASSYVAGVTEDTQYF. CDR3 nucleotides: TGTGCCAGCAGTTACGTAGCGGGGGTGACAGAAGATACGCAGTATTTT.

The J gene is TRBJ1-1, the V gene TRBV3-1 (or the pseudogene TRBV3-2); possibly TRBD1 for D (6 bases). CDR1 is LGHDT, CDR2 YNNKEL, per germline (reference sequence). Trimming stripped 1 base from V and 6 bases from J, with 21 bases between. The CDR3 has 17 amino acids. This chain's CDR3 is CASSQVSGGSGNSEAFF. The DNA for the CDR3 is TGTGCCAGCAGCCAAGTGTCTGGGGGCAGCGGTAACTCTGAAGCTTTCTTT.

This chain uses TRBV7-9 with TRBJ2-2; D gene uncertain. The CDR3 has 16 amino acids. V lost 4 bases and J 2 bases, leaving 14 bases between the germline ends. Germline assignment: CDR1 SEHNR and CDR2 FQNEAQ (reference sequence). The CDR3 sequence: CASSSLGLDNTGELFF. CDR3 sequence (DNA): TGTGCCAGCAGCTCCCTCGGCCTAGACAACACCGGGGAGCTGTTTTTT.

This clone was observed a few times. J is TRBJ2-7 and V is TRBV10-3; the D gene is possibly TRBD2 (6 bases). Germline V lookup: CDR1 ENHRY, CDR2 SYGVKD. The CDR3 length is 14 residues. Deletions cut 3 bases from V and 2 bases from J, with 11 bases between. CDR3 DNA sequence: TGTGCCATCAGTGACCGCGGGGAGACCTACGAGCAGTACTTC. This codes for CAISDRGETYEQYF.